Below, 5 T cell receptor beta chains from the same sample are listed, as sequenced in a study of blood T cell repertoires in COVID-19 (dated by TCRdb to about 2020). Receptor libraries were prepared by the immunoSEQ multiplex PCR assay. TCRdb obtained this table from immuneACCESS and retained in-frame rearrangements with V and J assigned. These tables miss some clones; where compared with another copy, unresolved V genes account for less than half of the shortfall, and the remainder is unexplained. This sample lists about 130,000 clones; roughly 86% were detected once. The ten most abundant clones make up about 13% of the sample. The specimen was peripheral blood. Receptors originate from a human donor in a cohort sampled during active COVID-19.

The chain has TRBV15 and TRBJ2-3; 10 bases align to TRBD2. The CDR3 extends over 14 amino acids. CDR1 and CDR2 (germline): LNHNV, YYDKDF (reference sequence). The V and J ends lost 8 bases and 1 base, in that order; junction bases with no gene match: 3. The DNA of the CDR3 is TGTGCCACCGGTGGACTAGCGGGCACAGATACGCAGTATTTT. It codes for CATGGLAGTDTQYF.

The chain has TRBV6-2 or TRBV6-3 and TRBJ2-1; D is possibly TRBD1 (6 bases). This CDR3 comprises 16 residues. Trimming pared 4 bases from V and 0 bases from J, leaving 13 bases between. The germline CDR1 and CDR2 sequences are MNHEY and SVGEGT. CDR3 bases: TGTGCCAGCAGTTCCGACAGGAGAACCTCCTACAATGAGCAGTTCTTC. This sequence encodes CASSSDRRTSYNEQFF.

This CDR3 is CASSLGAGNYEQYF. CDR3 in DNA: TGTGCCAGCAGCTTGGGAGCAGGAAACTACGAGCAGTACTTC. The rearrangement links TRBV5-6 to TRBJ2-7; D not certain. The CDR3 contains 14 residues. Trimming shortened V by 0 bases and J by 3 bases, and 10 bases separated the two germline ends. The germline V gene encodes CDR1 SGHDT and CDR2 YYEEEE.

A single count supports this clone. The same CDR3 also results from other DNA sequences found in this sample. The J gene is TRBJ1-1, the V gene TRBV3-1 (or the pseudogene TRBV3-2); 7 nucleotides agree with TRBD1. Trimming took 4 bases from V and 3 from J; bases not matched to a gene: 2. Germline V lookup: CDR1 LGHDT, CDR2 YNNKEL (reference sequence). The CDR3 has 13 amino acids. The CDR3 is CASSLTGDTEAFF. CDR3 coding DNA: TGTGCCAGCAGCCTCACAGGGGACACTGAAGCTTTCTTT.

The CDR3 loop reads CAWSWQEGDTQYF. CDR3 coding DNA: TGTGCCTGGAGTTGGCAGGAAGGAGATACGCAGTATTTT. V and J are TRBV30 and TRBJ2-3; the D is unclear. Trimming stripped 2 bases from V and 5 bases from J, with 11 bases between. Germline values: CDR1 GTSNPN, CDR2 SVGIG (reference sequence). The CDR3 contains 13 residues.